Shown below are 10 T cell receptor beta chains from a single sample sequenced in a study of blood T cell repertoires in COVID-19. Sequencing used immunoSEQ multiplex PCR; TCRdb keeps in-frame clones, though not all of them. The sample has 150,000 to 250,000 clones; 75% to 85% are singletons. The sequencing sample was made of peripheral blood. Receptors were obtained from a woman aged 40 to 50 with COVID-19, enrolled during active disease.

As to this clone: In the same sample, other DNA sequences code for this CDR3. The chain recombines TRBV27 with TRBJ1-2; TRBD1 matches 7 bases. The CDR3 has 12 amino acids. Germline trimming cut 6 bases from V and 3 bases from J; bases unmatched to any gene: 1. CDR1 is MNHEY and CDR2 is SMNVEV in the germline V gene (reference sequence). The CDR3 region has the DNA TGTGCCAGCAGGACAGGGTACTATGGCTACACCTTC. This sequence encodes CASRTGYYGYTF.

V usage is TRBV11-2 and J usage is TRBJ1-6; 7 nucleotides agree with TRBD1. The CDR3 covers 15 residues. Germline CDR1 and CDR2: SGHAT and FQNNGV. Germline trimming cut 3 bases from V and 5 bases from J; bases unmatched to any gene: 4. The CDR3 region has the DNA TGTGCCAGCAGCTTTGGGGACAGAAATAATTCACCCCTCCACTTT. The encoded protein is CASSFGDRNNSPLHF.

This clone occurred a few times. The chain carries TRBV5-1 and TRBJ2-5; TRBD2 aligns across 8 bases. J gave up 5 bases and V 4 bases, and 10 bases lay outside the gene matches. Germline lookup yields CDR1 SGHRS and CDR2 YFSETQ. The CDR3 consists of 15 residues. CDR3 region: CASSLRGGPGETQYF. CDR3 nucleotide sequence: TGCGCCAGCAGCCTCCGGGGGGGCCCGGGGGAGACCCAGTACTTC.

V is TRBV13 and J is TRBJ1-3, with D possibly being TRBD1 (5 bases). From germline, CDR1 is PRHDT and CDR2 FYEKMQ (reference sequence). Trimming removed 6 bases from V and 2 bases from J, with 11 bases in between. The CDR3 spans 14 residues. CDR3 in DNA: TGTGCCAGCAGTTCAGCGGGGGCTGGAAACACCATATATTTT. Translation gives CASSSAGAGNTIYF.

V gene TRBV4-3 combines with J gene TRBJ1-5; no firm D call. The V end lost 0 bases, the J end lost 7 bases, and 7 bases lay between the germline ends. This CDR3 spans 13 amino acids. CDR1 is LGHNA, CDR2 YSLEER, per germline. CDR3 protein: CASSQDRYQPQHF. CDR3 in DNA: TGCGCCAGCAGCCAAGATAGATACCAGCCCCAGCATTTT.

The J gene is TRBJ1-4, the V gene TRBV5-4; D perhaps matches TRBD1 (6 bases). Germline assignment: CDR1 SGHNT and CDR2 YYREEE (reference sequence). CDR3 length: 13 residues. The V end lost 4 bases, the J end lost 5 bases, and 9 bases lay between the germline ends. The DNA of the CDR3 is TGTGCCAGCAGCCGGACAGACAATGAAAAACTGTTTTTT. Protein sequence: CASSRTDNEKLFF.

The rearrangement uses TRBV10-1 and TRBJ1-3; perhaps TRBD1 as D (6 bases). Germline values: CDR1 WNHNN, CDR2 SYGVQD (reference sequence). CDR3 length equals 16 residues. V was shortened by 3 bases and J by 0 bases, with 12 bases between the two germline ends. CDR3 sequence (DNA): TGCGCCAGCAGTGAACGGACAGCCCGCTCTGGAAACACCATATATTTT. Residues: CASSERTARSGNTIYF.

This rearrangement joins TRBV11-1 to TRBJ2-3, with D perhaps TRBD1 (6 bases). The length of the CDR3 is 13 residues. V lost 6 bases and J 7 bases, leaving 14 bases between the germline ends. Germline V gene data show CDR1 as SGHAT and CDR2 as FQDESV (reference sequence). The CDR3 loop is CASSYLRGHTQYF. The CDR3 DNA reads TGTGCCAGCAGTTACCTCAGGGGTCATACGCAGTATTTT.

This rearrangement joins TRBV5-1 to TRBJ2-7, with D unclear. V was pared by 3 bases and J by 4 bases, with 11 bases between. There are 13 residues in the CDR3. Per the germline V gene, CDR1 is SGHRS and CDR2 is YFSETQ. CDR3 sequence reads: CASSSNGLYEQYF. The CDR3 coding sequence is TGCGCCAGCAGCTCCAACGGTTTATACGAGCAGTACTTC.

The V call is TRBV18, the J call TRBJ1-5; tentatively, D is TRBD1 (6 bases). The germline CDR1 and CDR2 sequences are KGHSH and LQKENI. Trimming stripped 5 bases from V and 4 bases from J, with 18 bases between. CDR3 size: 16 residues. Written as DNA, the CDR3 is TGTGCCAGCTCATACAGGGTGGTGAAGGGGAATCAGCCCCAGCATTTT. Translation: CASSYRVVKGNQPQHF.